The entry below gives a single T cell receptor (beta chain) sequence along with its context. Antigen: not known. This entry is derived from a study of cytomegalovirus exposure and HLA in healthy donors. Study conclusions and caveats: CMV serostatus stood as the only immune exposure information on hand.

Use of 60 Vbeta and 13 Jbeta primers characterized the PCR. Generated by immunoSEQ multiplex PCR, the TCRdb table keeps only in-frame clones and is missing some. This sample's clone table lists over 100,000 clones. The receptor comes from a young man in good health and CMV-seronegative. The sequenced sample consisted of PBMCs.

DNA for the CDR3: TGTGCCAGTAGTCCAGGACTAGCCCAAGAGACCCAGTACTTC. The encoded protein is CASSPGLAQETQYF. The rearrangement links TRBV19 to TRBJ2-5; 8 bases agree with TRBD2. This CDR3 is built from 14 residues. The germline V gene encodes CDR1 LNHDA and CDR2 SQIVND (reference sequence). V trimming: 5 bases; J trimming: 1 base; junction bases outside the gene matches: 3. Full variable domain (missing parts from reference TRBV19 and TRBJ2-5): DGGITQSPKYLFRKEGQNVTLSCEQNLNHDAMYWYRQDPGQGLRLIYYSQIVNDFQKGDIAEGYSVSREKKESFPLTVTSAQKNPTAFYLCASSPGLAQETQYFGPGTRLLVL.